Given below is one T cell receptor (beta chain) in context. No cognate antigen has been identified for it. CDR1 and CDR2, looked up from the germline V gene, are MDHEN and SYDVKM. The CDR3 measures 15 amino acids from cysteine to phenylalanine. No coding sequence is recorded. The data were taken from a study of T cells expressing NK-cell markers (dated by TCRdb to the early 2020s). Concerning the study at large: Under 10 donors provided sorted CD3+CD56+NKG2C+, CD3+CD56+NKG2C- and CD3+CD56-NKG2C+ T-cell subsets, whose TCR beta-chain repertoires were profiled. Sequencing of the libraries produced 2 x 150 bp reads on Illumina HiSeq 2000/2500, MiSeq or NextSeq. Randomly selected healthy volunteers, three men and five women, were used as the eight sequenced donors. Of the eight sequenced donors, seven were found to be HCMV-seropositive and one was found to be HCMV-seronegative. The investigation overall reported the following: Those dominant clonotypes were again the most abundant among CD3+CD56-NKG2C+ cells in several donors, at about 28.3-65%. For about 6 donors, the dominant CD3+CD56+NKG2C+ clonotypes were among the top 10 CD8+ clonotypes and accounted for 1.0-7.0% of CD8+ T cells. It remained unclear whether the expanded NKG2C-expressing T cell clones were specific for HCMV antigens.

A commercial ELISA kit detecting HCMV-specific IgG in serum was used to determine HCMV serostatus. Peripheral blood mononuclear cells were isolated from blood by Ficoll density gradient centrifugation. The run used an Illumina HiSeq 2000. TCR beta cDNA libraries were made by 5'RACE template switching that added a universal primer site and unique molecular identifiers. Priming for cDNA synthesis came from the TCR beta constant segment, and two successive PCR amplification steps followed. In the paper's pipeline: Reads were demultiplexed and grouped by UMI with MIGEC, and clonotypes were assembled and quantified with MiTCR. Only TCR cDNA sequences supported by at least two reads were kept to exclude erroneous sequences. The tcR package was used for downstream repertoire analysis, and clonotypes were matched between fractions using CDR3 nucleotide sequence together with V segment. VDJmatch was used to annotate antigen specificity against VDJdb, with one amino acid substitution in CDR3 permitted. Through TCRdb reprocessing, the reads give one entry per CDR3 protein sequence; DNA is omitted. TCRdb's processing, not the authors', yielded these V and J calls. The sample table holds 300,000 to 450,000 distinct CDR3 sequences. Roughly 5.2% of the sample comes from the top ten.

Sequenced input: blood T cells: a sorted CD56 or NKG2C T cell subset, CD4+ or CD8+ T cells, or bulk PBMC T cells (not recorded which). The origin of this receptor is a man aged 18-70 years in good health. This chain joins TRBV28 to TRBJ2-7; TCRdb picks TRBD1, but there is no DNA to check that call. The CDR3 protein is CASRILPGRTYEQYF.